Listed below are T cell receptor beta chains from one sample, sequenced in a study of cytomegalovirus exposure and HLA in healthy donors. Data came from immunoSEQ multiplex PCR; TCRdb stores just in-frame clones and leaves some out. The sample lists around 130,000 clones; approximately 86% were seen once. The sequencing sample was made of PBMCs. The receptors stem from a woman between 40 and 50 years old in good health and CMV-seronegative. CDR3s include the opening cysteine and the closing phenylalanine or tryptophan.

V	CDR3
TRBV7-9	CASSPDWTYEQYF
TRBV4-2	CASSQGGGRLETQYF
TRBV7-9	CSSSHLGQGAREQYF
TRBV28	CASSFLGQIDFNYGYTF
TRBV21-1	CASLNRPGQETQYF
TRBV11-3	CASSWGQGAYGYTF
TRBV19	CASSTLHSSYEQYF
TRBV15	CATSDRTSNQPQHF
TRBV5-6	CASSFGGTEAFF
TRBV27	CASSLSSGNQPQHF
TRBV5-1	CASSLALAIIGEQYF
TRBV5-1	CASSPRTGGTEQFF
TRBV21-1	CASFSRGRDTGELFF
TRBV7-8	CASSDTGGWADTQYF
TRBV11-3	CASSLDPVYEQYF
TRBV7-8	CASTRPGGGGYEQYF
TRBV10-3	CAVKTSGPISYEQYF
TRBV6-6	CASSRLAGGANEQFF
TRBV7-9	CASTPKIGINEKLFF
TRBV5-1	CASSLPAGASYNEQFF
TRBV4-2	CASSQAEGPGGRETQYF
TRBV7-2	CASSLDLAPTYEQYF
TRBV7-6	CASSLALGEGAFF
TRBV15	CATSRGGGSGTDTQYF
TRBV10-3	CAISESSGKGSEQFF
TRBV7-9	CASSLSQQELFF
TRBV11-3	CASSSPGQGRNEQFF
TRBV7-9	CASTDNTEAFF
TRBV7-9	CASSSNDRGSTDTQYF
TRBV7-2	CASSRDRAQETQYF
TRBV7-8	CASSLGLGQGTYEQYF
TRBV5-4	CASSARAGAVSYNEQFF
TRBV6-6	CASRGLAGVGGETQYF
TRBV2	CASAGTGIYEQYF
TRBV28	CASSEPGGGGYTQYF
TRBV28	CASQGLSQYTQYF
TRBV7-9	CASSLYERRGEQFF
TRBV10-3	CATRGSGNQPQHF
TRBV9	CASSAQGPGANVLTF
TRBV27	CASSSRGQPQHF
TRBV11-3	CASSLISVGTGMETQYF
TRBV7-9	CASSPRLASGYEQYF
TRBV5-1	CASSLGAGGGYTF
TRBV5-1	CASSLDRDEKLFF
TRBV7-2	CASSPGEAGGQPQHF
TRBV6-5	CASHFPAGNTIYF
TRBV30	CACKDRGHSEAFF
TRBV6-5	CASSYSDRERQPQHF
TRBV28	CASSLDSTANEQFF